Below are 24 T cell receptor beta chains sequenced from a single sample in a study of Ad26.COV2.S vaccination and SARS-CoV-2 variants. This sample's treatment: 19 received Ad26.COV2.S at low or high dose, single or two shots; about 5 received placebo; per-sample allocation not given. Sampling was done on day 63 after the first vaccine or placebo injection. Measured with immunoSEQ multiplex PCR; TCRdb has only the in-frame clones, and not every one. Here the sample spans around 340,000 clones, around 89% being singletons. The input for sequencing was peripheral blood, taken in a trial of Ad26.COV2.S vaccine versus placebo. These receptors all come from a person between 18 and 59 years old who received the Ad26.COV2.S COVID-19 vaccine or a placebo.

CDR3: CASSQGQGPGNTIYF. Here the CDR3 DNA reads TGCGCCAGCAGCCAGGGACAGGGGCCAGGAAACACCATATATTTT. The V gene is TRBV4-3, the J gene TRBJ1-3; 10 bases map to TRBD1. The CDR3 has 15 residues. V was clipped by 3 bases and J by 4 bases; unmatched bases: 3. The germline V gene has CDR1 LGHNA and CDR2 YSLEER.

CDR3: CASREGVWGNYGYTF. The CDR3 nucleotides read TGTGCCAGCCGAGAGGGGGTGTGGGGTAACTATGGCTACACCTTC. This sequence joins TRBV6-5 and TRBJ1-2; maybe TRBD1 (6 bases). Trimming took 8 bases from V and 1 from J, leaving 17 bases between them. The germline V gene has CDR1 MNHEY and CDR2 SVGAGI. This CDR3 region has 15 residues.

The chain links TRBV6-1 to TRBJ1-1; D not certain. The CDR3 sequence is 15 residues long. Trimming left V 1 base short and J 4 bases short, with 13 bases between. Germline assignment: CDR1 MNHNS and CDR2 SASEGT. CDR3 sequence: CASSEVRGMGTEAFF. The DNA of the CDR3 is TGTGCCAGCAGTGAAGTTCGCGGGATGGGCACTGAAGCTTTCTTT.

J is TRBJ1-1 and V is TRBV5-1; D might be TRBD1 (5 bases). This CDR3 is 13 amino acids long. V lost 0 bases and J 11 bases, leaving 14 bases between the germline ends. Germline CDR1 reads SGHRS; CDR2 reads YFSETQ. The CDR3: CASSLEAGLEAFF. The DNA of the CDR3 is TGCGCCAGCAGCTTGGAAGCGGGACTGGAGGCTTTCTTT.

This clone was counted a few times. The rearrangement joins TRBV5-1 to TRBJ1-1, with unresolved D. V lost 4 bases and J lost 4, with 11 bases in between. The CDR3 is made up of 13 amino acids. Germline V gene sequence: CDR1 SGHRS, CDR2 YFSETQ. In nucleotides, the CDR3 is TGCGCCAGCAGCCTGCCGGGGAGCACTGAAGCTTTCTTT. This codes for CASSLPGSTEAFF.

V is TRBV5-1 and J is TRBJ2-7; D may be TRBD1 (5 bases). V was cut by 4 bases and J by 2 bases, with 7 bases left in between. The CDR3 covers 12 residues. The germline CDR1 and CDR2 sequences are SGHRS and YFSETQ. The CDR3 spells CASSTGAYEQYF. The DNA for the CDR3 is TGCGCCAGCAGCACAGGAGCCTACGAGCAGTACTTC.

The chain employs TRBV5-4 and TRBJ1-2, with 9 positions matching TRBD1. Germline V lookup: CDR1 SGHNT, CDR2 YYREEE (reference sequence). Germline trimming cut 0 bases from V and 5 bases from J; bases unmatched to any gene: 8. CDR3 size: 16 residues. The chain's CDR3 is CASSLDPWTGEYGYTF. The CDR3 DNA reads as TGTGCCAGCAGCTTGGACCCCTGGACAGGGGAATATGGCTACACCTTC. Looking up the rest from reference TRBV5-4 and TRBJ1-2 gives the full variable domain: ETGVTQSPTHLIKTRGQQVTLRCSSQSGHNTVSWYQQALGQGPQFIFQYYREEENGRGNFPPRFSGLQFPNYSSELNVNALELDDSALYLCASSLDPWTGEYGYTFGSGTRLTVV.

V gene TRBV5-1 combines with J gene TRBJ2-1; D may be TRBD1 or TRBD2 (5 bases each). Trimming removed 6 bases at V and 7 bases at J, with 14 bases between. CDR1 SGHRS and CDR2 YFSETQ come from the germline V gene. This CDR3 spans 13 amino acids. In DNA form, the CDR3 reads TGCGCCAGCATGGGGGTGTTGGGGAATGAGCAGTTCTTC. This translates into CASMGVLGNEQFF.

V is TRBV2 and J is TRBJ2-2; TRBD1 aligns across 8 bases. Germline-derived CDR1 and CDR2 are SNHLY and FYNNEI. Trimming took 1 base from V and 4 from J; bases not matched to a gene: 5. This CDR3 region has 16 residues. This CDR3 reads CASSEDRTGITGELFF. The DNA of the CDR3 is TGTGCCAGCAGTGAAGATAGGACAGGGATCACCGGGGAGCTGTTTTTT.

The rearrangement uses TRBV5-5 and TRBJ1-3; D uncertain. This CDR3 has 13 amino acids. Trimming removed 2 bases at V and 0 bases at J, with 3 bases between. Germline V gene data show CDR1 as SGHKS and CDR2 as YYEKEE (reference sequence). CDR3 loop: CASSFNSGNTIYF. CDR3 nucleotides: TGTGCCAGCAGCTTTAACTCTGGAAACACCATATATTTT.

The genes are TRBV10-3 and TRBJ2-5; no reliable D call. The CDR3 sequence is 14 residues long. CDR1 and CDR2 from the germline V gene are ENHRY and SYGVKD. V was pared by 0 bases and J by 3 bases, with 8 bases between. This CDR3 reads CAISESTVEETQYF. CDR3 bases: TGTGCCATCAGTGAGTCCACGGTGGAAGAGACCCAGTACTTC.

CDR3 in amino acids: CATSEDRATEAFF. CDR3 in DNA: TGTGCCACCAGTGAGGACAGGGCCACTGAAGCTTTCTTT. The rearrangement links TRBV24-1 to TRBJ1-1; 8 bases agree with TRBD1. CDR3 length equals 13 residues. Trimming took 4 bases from V and 4 from J; bases not matched to a gene: 1. Germline CDR1 KGHDR, CDR2 SFDVKD.

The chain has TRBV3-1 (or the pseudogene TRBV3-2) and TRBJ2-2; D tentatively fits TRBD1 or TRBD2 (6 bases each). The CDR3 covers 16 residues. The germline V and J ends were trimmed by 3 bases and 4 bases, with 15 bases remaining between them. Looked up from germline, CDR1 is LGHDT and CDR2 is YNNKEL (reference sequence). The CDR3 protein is CASSQETRGGTGELFF. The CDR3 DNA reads TGTGCCAGCAGCCAGGAGACCAGGGGAGGCACCGGGGAGCTGTTTTTT.

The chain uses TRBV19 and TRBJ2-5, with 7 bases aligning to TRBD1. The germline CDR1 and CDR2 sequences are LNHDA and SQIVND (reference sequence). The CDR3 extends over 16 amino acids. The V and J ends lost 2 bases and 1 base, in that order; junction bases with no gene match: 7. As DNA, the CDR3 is TGTGCCAGTAGTATAACAGGGGTGTCCACCCAAGAGACCCAGTACTTC. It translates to CASSITGVSTQETQYF.

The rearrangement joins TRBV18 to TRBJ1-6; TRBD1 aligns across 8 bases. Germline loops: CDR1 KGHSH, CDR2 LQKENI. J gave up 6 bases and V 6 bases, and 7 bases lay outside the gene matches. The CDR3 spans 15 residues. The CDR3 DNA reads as TGTGCCAGCTCCAAGGACAGGGCCCTTAATTCACCCCTCCACTTT. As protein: CASSKDRALNSPLHF. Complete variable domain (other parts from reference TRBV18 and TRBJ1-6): NAGVMQNPRHLVRRRGQEARLRCSPMKGHSHVYWYRQLPEEGLKFMVYLQKENIIDESGMPKERFSAEFPKEGPSILRIQQVVRGDSAAYFCASSKDRALNSPLHFGNGTRLTVT.

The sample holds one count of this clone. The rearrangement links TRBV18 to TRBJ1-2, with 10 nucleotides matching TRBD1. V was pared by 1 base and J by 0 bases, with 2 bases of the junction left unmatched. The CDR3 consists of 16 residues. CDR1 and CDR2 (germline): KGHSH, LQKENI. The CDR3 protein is CASSPLGQGANYGYTF. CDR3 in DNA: TGTGCCAGCTCACCACTCGGACAGGGGGCTAACTATGGCTACACCTTC.

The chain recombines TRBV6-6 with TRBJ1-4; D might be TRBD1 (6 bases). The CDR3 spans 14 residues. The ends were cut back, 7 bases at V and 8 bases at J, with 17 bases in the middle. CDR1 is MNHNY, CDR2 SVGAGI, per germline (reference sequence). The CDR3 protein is CASTPGAKGEKLFF. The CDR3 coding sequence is TGTGCCAGCACCCCGGGGGCTAAAGGGGAAAAACTGTTTTTT.

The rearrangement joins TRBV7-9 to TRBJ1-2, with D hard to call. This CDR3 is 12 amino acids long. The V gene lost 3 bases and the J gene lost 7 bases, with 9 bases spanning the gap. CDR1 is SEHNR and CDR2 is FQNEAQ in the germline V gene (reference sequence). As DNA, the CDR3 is TGTGCCAGCAGCTTCGTTACCAGTGGCTACACCTTC. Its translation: CASSFVTSGYTF. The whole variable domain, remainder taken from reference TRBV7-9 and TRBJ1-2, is DTGVSQNPRHKITKRGQNVTFRCDPISEHNRLYWYRQTLGQGPEFLTYFQNEAQLEKSRLLSDRFSAERPKGSFSTLEIQRTEQGDSAMYLCASSFVTSGYTFGSGTRLTVV.

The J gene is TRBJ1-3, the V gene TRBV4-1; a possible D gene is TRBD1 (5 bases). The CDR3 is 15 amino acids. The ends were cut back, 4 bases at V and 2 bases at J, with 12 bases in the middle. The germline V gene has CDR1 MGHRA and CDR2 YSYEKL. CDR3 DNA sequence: TGCGCCAGCAGCCCGAAGGGGCCAGCTGGAAACACCATATATTTT. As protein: CASSPKGPAGNTIYF.

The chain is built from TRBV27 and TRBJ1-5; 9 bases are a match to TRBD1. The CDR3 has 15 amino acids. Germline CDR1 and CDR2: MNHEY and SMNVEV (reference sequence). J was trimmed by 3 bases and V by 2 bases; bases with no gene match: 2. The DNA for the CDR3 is TGTGCCAGCAGTTTAGGACAGGGGAACAATCAGCCCCAGCATTTT. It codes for CASSLGQGNNQPQHF.

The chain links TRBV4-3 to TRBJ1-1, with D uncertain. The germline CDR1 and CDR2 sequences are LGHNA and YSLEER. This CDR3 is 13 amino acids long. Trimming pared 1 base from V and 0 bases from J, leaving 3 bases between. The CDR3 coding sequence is TGCGCCAGCAGCCAAGTCATGAACACTGAAGCTTTCTTT. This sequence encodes CASSQVMNTEAFF.

The CDR3 DNA follows: TGTGCCAGTAGTGCCCTGAATGGCGGGGGGGGTTACAATGAGCAGTTCTTC. Protein product: CASSALNGGGGYNEQFF. The chain couples TRBV19 to TRBJ2-1; 9 nucleotides line up with TRBD2. V lost 5 bases and J lost 4; bases outside the gene matches: 12. Germline CDR1 and CDR2: LNHDA and SQIVND (reference sequence). The length of the CDR3 is 17 residues.

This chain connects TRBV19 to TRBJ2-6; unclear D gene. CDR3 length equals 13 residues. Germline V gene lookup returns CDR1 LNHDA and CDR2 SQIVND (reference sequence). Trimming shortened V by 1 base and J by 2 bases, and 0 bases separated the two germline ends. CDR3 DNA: TGTGCCAGTAGTATAGCTGGGGCCAACGTCCTGACTTTC. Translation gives CASSIAGANVLTF.

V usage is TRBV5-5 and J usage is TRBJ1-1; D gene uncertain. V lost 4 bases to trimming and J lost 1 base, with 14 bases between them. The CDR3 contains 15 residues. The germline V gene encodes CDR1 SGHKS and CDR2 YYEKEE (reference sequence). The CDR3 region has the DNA TGTGCCAGCAGCAGGGTCCAGACGGCGAACACTGAAGCTTTCTTT. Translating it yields CASSRVQTANTEAFF.